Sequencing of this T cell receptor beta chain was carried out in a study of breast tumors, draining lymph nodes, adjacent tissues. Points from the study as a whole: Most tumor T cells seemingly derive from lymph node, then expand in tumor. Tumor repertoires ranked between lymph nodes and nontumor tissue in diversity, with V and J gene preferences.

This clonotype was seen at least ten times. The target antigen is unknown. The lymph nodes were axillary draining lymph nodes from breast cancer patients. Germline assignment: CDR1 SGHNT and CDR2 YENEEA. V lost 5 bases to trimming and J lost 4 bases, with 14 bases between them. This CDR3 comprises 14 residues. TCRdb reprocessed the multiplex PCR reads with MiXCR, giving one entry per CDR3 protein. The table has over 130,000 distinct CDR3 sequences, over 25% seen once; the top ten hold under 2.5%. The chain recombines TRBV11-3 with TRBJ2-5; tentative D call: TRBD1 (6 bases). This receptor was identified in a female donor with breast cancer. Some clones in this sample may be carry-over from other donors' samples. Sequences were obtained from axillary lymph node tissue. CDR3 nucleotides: TGTGCCAGCAGCCCCAACTCCAGGGGAGAGACCCAGTACTTC. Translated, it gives CASSPNSRGETQYF.